Each of the 26 T cell receptor beta chains below was sequenced from the same sample in a study of blood T cell repertoires in COVID-19. Sequenced by immunoSEQ multiplex PCR; TCRdb stores in-frame clones only, minus some. The data hold about 320,000 clones, with 85% observed a single time. The sequencing sample was made of PBMCs or T cells enriched from blood (not recorded which). The receptor set was obtained from a woman in her twenties or thirties who had been exposed to COVID-19.

The gene calls are TRBV6-5 and TRBJ1-5, with D possibly TRBD1 on 6 matching bases. The germline V gene has CDR1 MNHEY and CDR2 SVGAGI. This CDR3 contains 15 residues. Trimming took 7 bases from V and 7 from J, leaving 20 bases between them. CDR3 protein: CASIYSQGLLQPQHF. For the CDR3, the DNA is TGTGCCAGCATCTATTCACAGGGATTGTTGCAGCCCCAGCATTTT.

The rearrangement joins TRBV5-1 to TRBJ2-1; 10 positions agree with TRBD2. Trimming took 4 bases from V and 5 from J; bases not matched to a gene: 6. Germline values: CDR1 SGHRS, CDR2 YFSETQ. The CDR3 spans 15 residues. In nucleotides, the CDR3 is TGCGCCAGCAGCGGGACTAGCGTTGGTAACAATGAGCAGTTCTTC. Translated: CASSGTSVGNNEQFF.

The V and J genes are TRBV30 and TRBJ2-3; D is uncertain. Germline values: CDR1 GTSNPN, CDR2 SVGIG (reference sequence). Trimming pared 4 bases from V and 9 bases from J, leaving 17 bases between. The CDR3 length is 13 residues. DNA for the CDR3: TGTGCCTGGACTTATGAACCCGGGTTAACGCAGTATTTT. Encoded protein: CAWTYEPGLTQYF.

The rearrangement links TRBV11-1 to TRBJ1-4; D is unclear. Trimming took off 6 bases at V and 4 bases at J, with 12 bases between the two ends. CDR3 length equals 14 residues. Germline CDR1 SGHAT, CDR2 FQDESV (reference sequence). CDR3 region: CASSLQSLNEKLFF. CDR3 sequence (DNA): TGTGCCAGCAGTCTACAGAGTCTTAATGAAAAACTGTTTTTT.

J is TRBJ2-2 and V is TRBV6-5, with 8 bases identical to TRBD1. The ends lost 8 bases at V and 6 bases at J; junction bases unmatched: 5. CDR1 and CDR2 from the germline V gene are MNHEY and SVGAGI. The CDR3 runs 13 residues. CDR3 sequence: CASQDREAGELFF. CDR3 in DNA: TGTGCCAGCCAGGACAGGGAGGCCGGGGAGCTGTTTTTT.

V usage is TRBV3-1 (or the pseudogene TRBV3-2) and J usage is TRBJ2-7; TRBD2 agrees at 10 bases. CDR3 length: 18 residues. Germline V gives CDR1 LGHDT, CDR2 YNNKEL (reference sequence). V shed 0 bases, J shed 3 bases, and the junction held 11 bases outside the gene matches. CDR3 region: CASSQDPLRLAGDYEQYF. CDR3 in DNA: TGTGCCAGCAGCCAAGACCCACTAAGGCTAGCGGGAGACTACGAGCAGTACTTC.

This rearrangement joins TRBV9 to TRBJ1-2; 8 bases are shared with TRBD1. Looked up from germline, CDR1 is SGDLS and CDR2 is YYNGEE. After removal of 2 bases from V and 7 bases from J, the junction contained 16 bases not matched to a gene. This CDR3 spans 17 amino acids. The CDR3, as DNA: TGTGCCAGCAGCGTTCTACCCCTTATGGACAGGGTCTCTGGCTACACCTTC. Amino acids: CASSVLPLMDRVSGYTF. Variable domain in full (rest from reference TRBV9 and TRBJ1-2): DSGVTQTPKHLITATGQRVTLRCSPRSGDLSVYWYQQSLDQGLQFLIQYYNGEERAKGNILERFSAQQFPDLHSELNLSSLELGDSALYFCASSVLPLMDRVSGYTFGSGTRLTVV.

In this sample, this clone turned up once. V usage is TRBV9 and J usage is TRBJ2-7, with TRBD1 matching 7 bases. The CDR3 is 15 amino acids. CDR1 is SGDLS, CDR2 YYNGEE, per germline. Trimming took 4 bases from V and 3 from J; bases not matched to a gene: 10. The CDR3 loop reads CASSPVPTGLYEQYF. DNA for the CDR3: TGTGCCAGCAGCCCCGTTCCGACAGGGCTCTACGAGCAGTACTTC.

The chain links TRBV28 to TRBJ2-1; tentative D call: TRBD2 (6 bases). The ends were cut back, 7 bases at V and 12 bases at J, with 31 bases in the middle. The CDR3 runs 17 residues. Germline V gene data show CDR1 as MDHEN and CDR2 as SYDVKM. This CDR3 reads CASTVDRWGTALNGQFF. The CDR3, as DNA: TGTGCCAGCACTGTTGATCGGTGGGGGACTGCCCTTAACGGGCAGTTCTTC. Combining the CDR3 with reference TRBV28 and TRBJ2-1 gives the whole variable domain DVKVTQSSRYLVKRTGEKVFLECVQDMDHENMFWYRQDPGLGLRLIYFSYDVKMKEKGDIPEGYSVSREKKERFSLILESASTNQTSMYLCASTVDRWGTALNGQFFGPGTRLTVL.

The table lists this clone with a few counts. The chain employs TRBV10-3 and TRBJ1-1; 9 positions match TRBD1. The CDR3 has 15 residues. Losses at the gene ends were 2 bases for V and 1 base for J; bases not matched to a gene: 2. Germline lookup yields CDR1 ENHRY and CDR2 SYGVKD. The CDR3 protein is CAISENRGPNTEAFF. CDR3 nucleotide sequence: TGTGCCATCAGTGAGAACAGGGGGCCGAACACTGAAGCTTTCTTT.

This clone turned up a few times. J is TRBJ2-3 and V is TRBV4-2; the match to TRBD2 covers 9 bases. The trim removed 7 bases at V and 3 bases at J, leaving 8 bases unmatched. CDR1 is LGHNA and CDR2 is YNFKEQ in the germline V gene. The CDR3 is 15 residues long. The DNA for the CDR3 is TGTGCCAGCACCCTGACTAGCGGAGAGACAGATACGCAGTATTTT. This gives the protein CASTLTSGETDTQYF.

This sequence joins TRBV5-4 and TRBJ2-3, with 12 bases matching TRBD2. This CDR3 contains 15 residues. Germline CDR1 is SGHNT and CDR2 is YYREEE (reference sequence). The trim removed 4 bases at V and 5 bases at J, leaving 5 bases unmatched. In DNA form, the CDR3 reads TGTGCCAGCAGCCCTCCGGGACTAGCGGGAGATACGCAGTATTTT. Amino acid sequence: CASSPPGLAGDTQYF.

The rearrangement uses TRBV9 and TRBJ2-1; D perhaps matches TRBD2 (6 bases). Germline values: CDR1 SGDLS, CDR2 YYNGEE. This CDR3 comprises 16 residues. V lost 0 bases to trimming and J lost 1 base, with 11 bases between them. CDR3 bases: TGTGCCAGCAGCGTAGTGGTCGGGAGTTCCTACAATGAGCAGTTCTTC. Its translation is CASSVVVGSSYNEQFF.

This clone was observed once. This sample includes further DNA sequences coding for the same CDR3. J is TRBJ1-1 and V is TRBV6-2 or TRBV6-3, with D perhaps TRBD1 (6 bases). Germline V gene lookup returns CDR1 MNHEY and CDR2 SVGEGT. The CDR3 extends over 12 amino acids. V shed 6 bases and J shed 7 bases, with 12 bases lying between them. The CDR3 loop is CASSSTGLEAFF. The CDR3 DNA is TGTGCCAGCAGCTCGACAGGACTTGAAGCTTTCTTT.

The chain uses TRBV7-9 and TRBJ1-3, with TRBD1 identical over 7 bases. CDR3 length: 16 amino acids. V shed 1 base, J shed 3 bases, and the junction held 6 bases outside the gene matches. Germline V gene sequence: CDR1 SEHNR, CDR2 FQNEAQ (reference sequence). The CDR3 region is CASSLEAGGGGNTIYF. In DNA form, the CDR3 reads TGTGCCAGCAGCTTAGAGGCAGGGGGAGGTGGAAACACCATATATTTT.

The chain joins TRBV10-2 to TRBJ1-5; D may be TRBD1 (6 bases). The CDR3 contains 12 residues. The V gene lost 7 bases and the J gene lost 7 bases, with 11 bases spanning the gap. Germline CDR1 is WSHSY and CDR2 is SAAADI. CDR3 residues: CASTQGNQPQHF. The CDR3 region has the DNA TGCGCCAGCACACAGGGAAACCAGCCCCAGCATTTT.

The V and J genes are TRBV30 and TRBJ2-7; TRBD1 matches at 9 bases. The germline V gene has CDR1 GTSNPN and CDR2 SVGIG (reference sequence). The CDR3 consists of 13 residues. The V and J ends lost 1 base and 2 bases, in that order; junction bases with no gene match: 0. The CDR3 reads CAWSGQGAYEQYF. The CDR3 DNA reads as TGTGCCTGGAGTGGACAGGGGGCCTACGAGCAGTACTTC.

This clone showed up just once. The chain carries TRBV28 and TRBJ1-6, with TRBD1 as a possible D gene (5 bases). The CDR3 has 13 residues. Germline V lookup: CDR1 MDHEN, CDR2 SYDVKM. V dropped 6 bases and J dropped 6 bases, with 9 bases sitting between them. The CDR3 protein is CASRRGGNSPLHF. The CDR3 DNA follows: TGTGCCAGCAGGAGGGGAGGTAATTCACCCCTCCACTTT.

This clone was seen a single time. This chain joins TRBV28 and TRBJ2-6; 11 nucleotides agree with TRBD1. The CDR3 has 21 residues. Trimming removed 4 bases from V and 5 bases from J; junction bases left unmatched: 19. Germline V gene lookup returns CDR1 MDHEN and CDR2 SYDVKM. CDR3 nucleotides: TGTGCCAGCAGTTCCCCTGGACAGGGGGCCCCGGGCCTCGTTTGGGCCAACGTCCTGACTTTC. Amino acids: CASSSPGQGAPGLVWANVLTF.

The rearrangement links TRBV3-1 (or the pseudogene TRBV3-2) to TRBJ1-5, with 8 bases aligning to TRBD1. CDR3 length: 14 amino acids. The V gene end was trimmed by 3 bases and the J gene end by 6 bases; junction bases not matched to a gene: 4. The germline gives CDR1 LGHDT, CDR2 YNNKEL (reference sequence). CDR3 region: CASSHRQGSQPQHF. CDR3 DNA sequence: TGTGCCAGCAGCCACAGACAGGGGAGTCAGCCCCAGCATTTT.

This chain links TRBV25-1 with TRBJ2-2, with 12 bases lining up with TRBD2. The germline V gene encodes CDR1 MGHDK and CDR2 SYGVNS. V was pared by 4 bases and J by 1 base, with 7 bases of the junction left unmatched. The CDR3 sequence is 18 residues long. The CDR3 spells CASSGRLAGALNTGELFF. CDR3 DNA: TGTGCCAGCAGTGGTAGACTAGCGGGGGCCCTGAACACCGGGGAGCTGTTTTTT.

The V and J genes are TRBV28 and TRBJ1-2; D is perhaps TRBD1 (5 bases). V shed 6 bases and J shed 4 bases, with 18 bases lying between them. The CDR3 has 15 amino acids. From germline, CDR1 is MDHEN and CDR2 SYDVKM. The CDR3 nucleotides read TGTGCCAGCAGCCAGGGTAGGGGTCTCAGCTATGGCTACACCTTC. Its translation: CASSQGRGLSYGYTF.

The rearrangement links TRBV5-1 to TRBJ1-5, with 8 bases that match TRBD1. V gave up 3 bases and J gave up 5 bases; unmatched junction bases: 4. Germline CDR1 is SGHRS and CDR2 is YFSETQ. The CDR3 is 14 residues long. The CDR3 spells CASSSTGVDQPQHF. Here the CDR3 DNA reads TGCGCCAGCAGCTCGACAGGGGTGGATCAGCCCCAGCATTTT. Full variable domain (missing parts from reference TRBV5-1 and TRBJ1-5): KAGVTQTPRYLIKTRGQQVTLSCSPISGHRSVSWYQQTPGQGLQFLFEYFSETQRNKGNFPGRFSGRQFSNSRSEMNVSTLELGDSALYLCASSSTGVDQPQHFGDGTRLSIL.

The gene calls are TRBV27 and TRBJ2-1; a weak D match, TRBD2 (5 bases). The germline V and J ends were trimmed by 2 bases and 3 bases, with 11 bases remaining between them. Germline-derived CDR1 and CDR2 are MNHEY and SMNVEV (reference sequence). The CDR3 loop spans 15 amino acids. The CDR3 loop is CASSLEGLLYNEQFF. In DNA, the CDR3 is TGTGCCAGCAGTTTAGAAGGACTTCTCTACAATGAGCAGTTCTTC.

V and J are TRBV21-1 and TRBJ2-5; the D call in the table, TRBD1, was not verified against the DNA. TRBV21-1 is a pseudogene. The CDR3 has 17 residues. DNA for the CDR3: TGTGCCAGCAGCAAAGTGATTGATCAGGGGGCCCACGAGACCCAGTACTTC. This gives the protein CASSKVIDQGAHETQYF.

The sample holds a few counts of this clone. The gene calls are TRBV28 and TRBJ1-2; a possible D gene is TRBD1 (6 bases). Germline V gene sequence: CDR1 MDHEN, CDR2 SYDVKM. The CDR3 runs to 15 residues. V lost 3 bases to trimming and J lost 3 bases, with 14 bases between them. The CDR3 is CASSLPGQGHYGYTF. In DNA, the CDR3 is TGTGCCAGCAGTTTGCCGGGGCAGGGGCACTATGGCTACACCTTC.